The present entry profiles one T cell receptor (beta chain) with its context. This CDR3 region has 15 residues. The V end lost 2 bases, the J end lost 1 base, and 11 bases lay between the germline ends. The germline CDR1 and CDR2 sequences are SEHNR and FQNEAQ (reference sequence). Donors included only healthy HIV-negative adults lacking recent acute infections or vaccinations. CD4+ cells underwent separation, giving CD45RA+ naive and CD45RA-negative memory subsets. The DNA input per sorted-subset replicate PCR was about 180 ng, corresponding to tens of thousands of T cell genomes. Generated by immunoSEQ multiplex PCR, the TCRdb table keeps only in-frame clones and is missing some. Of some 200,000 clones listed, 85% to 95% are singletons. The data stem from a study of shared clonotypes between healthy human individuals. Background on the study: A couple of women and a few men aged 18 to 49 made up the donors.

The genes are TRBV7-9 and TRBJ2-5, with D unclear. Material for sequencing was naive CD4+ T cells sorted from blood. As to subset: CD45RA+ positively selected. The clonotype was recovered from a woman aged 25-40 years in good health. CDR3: CASSLPRLVQETQYF. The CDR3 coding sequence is TGTGCCAGCAGCTTACCCCGATTAGTCCAAGAGACCCAGTACTTC.